The rows below give T cell receptor beta chains drawn from one sample of a study of blood T cell repertoires in COVID-19. Sequencing used immunoSEQ multiplex PCR; TCRdb keeps in-frame clones, though not all of them. Among about 200,000 clones listed, roughly 77% were seen once. Sequencing used peripheral blood. These receptor sequences come from a woman between 40 and 55 years old with COVID-19, enrolled during active disease. CDR3s include the opening cysteine and the closing phenylalanine or tryptophan. The order of the fields is clone size, V gene, J gene, D gene, CDR3 protein, CDR3 DNA. The D gene is left open where the match is weak. Not all rows give a size; the values are once, few, many and, for expanded clones, a class.

NA,TRBV5-5,TRBJ2-5,NA,CASTFSPGGLLAEETQYF,TGTGCCAGCACCTTCTCCCCGGGGGGCCTACTCGCCGAAGAGACCCAGTACTTC
few,TRBV10-1,TRBJ2-1,NA,CASRQGSGEQFF,TGCGCCAGTCGCCAGGGGTCGGGTGAGCAGTTCTTC
NA,TRBV7-8,TRBJ1-2,NA,CASSLGVGANYGYTF,TGTGCCAGCAGCTTAGGAGTCGGTGCGAACTATGGCTACACCTTC
NA,TRBV5-5,TRBJ1-5,NA,CASSLVISGLNNQPQHF,TGTGCCAGCAGCTTGGTTATTAGTGGGCTGAACAATCAGCCCCAGCATTTT
NA,TRBV3-1/TRBV3-2,TRBJ1-3,NA,CASSQVPGGSGNTIYF,TGTGCCAGCAGCCAAGTCCCCGGGGGGTCTGGAAACACCATATATTTT
NA,TRBV2,TRBJ1-2,NA,CASSDQGSRSGYTF,TGTGCCAGCAGTGATCAGGGTTCAAGATCCGGCTACACCTTC
NA,TRBV19,TRBJ1-2,NA,CASSQVGYTF,TGTGCCAGTAGCCAGGTCGGCTACACCTTC
NA,TRBV20-1,TRBJ2-7,NA,CSVTSGHEQYF,TGCAGTGTAACGTCGGGTCACGAGCAGTACTTC
NA,TRBV9,TRBJ1-5,TRBD1,CASSAGQGVSQPQHF,TGTGCCAGCAGCGCGGGACAGGGCGTTAGTCAGCCCCAGCATTTT
NA,TRBV24-1,TRBJ2-1,TRBD1,CATSQGVDNEQFF,TGTGCCACCAGCCAGGGGGTCGACAATGAGCAGTTCTTC
once,TRBV5-1,TRBJ1-4,TRBD1,CASSLEPDRRSLFF,TGCGCCAGCAGCTTGGAACCGGACAGGAGGTCGCTGTTTTTT
NA,TRBV5-4,TRBJ1-6,TRBD1,CASGQDYNSPLHF,TGTGCCAGCGGACAGGACTATAATTCACCCCTCCACTTT
NA,TRBV12-5,TRBJ1-1,NA,CASGLSIAGQPNTEAFF,TGTGCTAGTGGTTTGTCCATTGCGGGGCAGCCGAACACTGAAGCTTTCTTT
NA,TRBV7-8,TRBJ1-1,NA,CASSLFTEYEAFF,TGTGCCAGCAGCTTATTCACAGAATATGAAGCTTTCTTT
NA,TRBV7-9,TRBJ2-1,TRBD1,CASSPYRGSYNEQFF,TGTGCCAGCAGCCCGTACAGGGGCTCCTACAATGAGCAGTTCTTC
NA,TRBV7-2,TRBJ1-1,NA,CASSPEWQGTEAFF,TGTGCCAGCAGCCCAGAGTGGCAGGGCACTGAAGCTTTCTTT
NA,TRBV6-5,TRBJ2-3,NA,CASSLTSTDTQYF,TGTGCCAGCAGTCTGACTAGCACAGATACGCAGTATTTT
NA,TRBV6-5,TRBJ1-3,NA,CASPDPGQAGNTIYF,TGTGCCAGCCCCGACCCAGGGCAGGCTGGAAACACCATATATTTT
NA,TRBV5-1,TRBJ1-1,NA,CASSLGVLNTEAFF,TGCGCCAGCAGCTTGGGAGTCTTGAACACTGAAGCTTTCTTT
NA,TRBV13,TRBJ2-6,NA,CASSLSPSGANVLTF,TGTGCCAGCAGCTTATCCCCATCTGGGGCCAACGTCCTGACTTTC
once,TRBV7-2,TRBJ1-2,NA,CASSTTGHGGYTF,TGTGCCAGCAGCACTACAGGTCATGGTGGCTACACCTTC
NA,TRBV27,TRBJ1-3,NA,CASSSGNPGNTIYF,TGTGCCAGCAGTTCCGGGAACCCCGGAAACACCATATATTTT
NA,TRBV24-1,TRBJ2-1,NA,CATSDSRAGSSYNEQFF,TGTGCCACCAGTGATTCTAGAGCCGGCAGCTCCTACAATGAGCAGTTCTTC
NA,TRBV6-2/TRBV6-3,TRBJ2-7,TRBD2,CASSYGTSGRPYSYEQYF,TGTGCCAGCAGTTACGGGACTAGCGGGAGACCCTACTCCTACGAGCAGTACTTC
NA,TRBV20-1,TRBJ2-3,NA,CSASPLRAGWPTDTQYF,TGCAGTGCTAGTCCCCTGCGGGCTGGGTGGCCCACAGATACGCAGTATTTT
NA,TRBV30,TRBJ2-1,TRBD1,CAWGEGQGTYNEQFF,TGTGCCTGGGGGGAGGGACAGGGCACCTACAATGAGCAGTTCTTC
NA,TRBV10-3,TRBJ1-1,TRBD1,CAVRTGRDTEAFF,TGTGCCGTAAGGACAGGACGGGACACTGAAGCTTTCTTT
NA,TRBV18,TRBJ1-5,TRBD1,CASSPPGQGNQPQHF,TGTGCCAGCTCACCGCCGGGACAGGGGAATCAGCCCCAGCATTTT
NA,TRBV7-2,TRBJ2-2,TRBD2,CASRFVSQAGTGELFF,TGTGCCAGCAGATTTGTGTCCCAAGCGGGGACCGGGGAGCTGTTTTTT
NA,TRBV20-1,TRBJ1-1,NA,CSVPGRYEAFF,TGCAGTGTTCCAGGGCGGTATGAAGCTTTCTTT
NA,TRBV7-9,TRBJ2-1,TRBD1,CASSGTVHNEQFF,TGTGCCAGCTCCGGGACAGTCCACAATGAGCAGTTCTTC
few,TRBV28,TRBJ1-5,NA,CASRTPGLNQPQHF,TGTGCCAGCAGGACCCCGGGACTCAATCAGCCCCAGCATTTT
NA,TRBV11-3,TRBJ2-1,TRBD2,CASSLSGTGTSGSDEQFF,TGTGCCAGCAGCTTATCGGGGACCGGGACTAGCGGGAGCGATGAGCAGTTCTTC
NA,TRBV11-2,TRBJ2-7,NA,CASSLDLGGSLEEQYF,TGTGCCAGCAGCTTAGATCTCGGAGGGAGCTTAGAAGAGCAGTACTTC
NA,TRBV2,TRBJ2-5,NA,CASTNMGGGEGTQYF,TGTGCCAGCACTAACATGGGAGGGGGAGAGGGGACCCAGTACTTC